Below are 20 T cell receptor delta chains sequenced from a single sample in a study of gamma-delta chains in newborns, infants, children. TCRdb applied CATT to the reads for clone calling. The table records under 8,500 delta-chain clones, more than 0.6% of them present only once. Sequencing input: blood. The source of these receptors is a child who was a newborn, infant or young child, either healthy, febrile or measles-vaccinated (not recorded which).

To note about this clone: A read error is possible here, since a much larger clone lies one base away. The J gene is TRDJ3, the V gene TRDV2; no reliable D call. This CDR3 comprises 14 residues. CDR1 is GEAIGNYY, CDR2 EKD, per germline. CDR3 region: CACDTVWDTLQMFF. CDR3 DNA sequence: TGTGCCTGTGATACGGTGTGGGACACCCTACAGATGTTTTTC.

By proportion, this clone is medium-sized. Other DNA sequences in this sample translate to the same CDR3. The chain joins TRDV2 to TRDJ1; 7 bases are a match to TRDD3. V trimming: 3 bases; J trimming: 0 bases; junction bases outside the gene matches: 9. The germline V gene has CDR1 GEAIGNYY and CDR2 EKD. The CDR3 is made up of 16 amino acids. CDR3 in amino acids: CACDPLGALYTDKLIF. CDR3 bases: TGTGCCTGTGACCCCCTGGGGGCCTTGTACACCGATAAACTCATCTTT.

This clone came up a few times. This likely traces to a read error, being one base from a far larger clone. This specimen includes other DNA sequences encoding the same CDR3. The V and J genes are TRDV2 and TRDJ3, with TRDD3 identical over 12 bases. Germline V gene sequence: CDR1 GEAIGNYY, CDR2 EKD. The CDR3 runs to 18 residues. CDR3 region: CACDAVLGDTWDTRQMFF. The CDR3 DNA is TGTGCCTGTGACGCTGTACTGGGGGATACCTGGGACACCCGACAAATGTTTTTC.

In this sample, this clone turned up a few times. Since a much larger clone is just one base distant, this may be a read error. V and J are TRDV2 and TRDJ3; D is perhaps TRDD3 (5 bases). CDR1 GEAIGNYY and CDR2 EKD come from the germline V gene. The CDR3 is made up of 17 amino acids. The CDR3 region has the DNA TGTGCCTGTGACACATTGGAGAGCTCCTGGGACACCCGACAGACGTTTTTC. Its protein is CACDTLESSWDTRQTFF.

This clone was recorded a few times. Other DNA sequences in the same sample also yield this CDR3. The chain recombines TRDV2 with TRDJ3, with 8 positions matching TRDD3. The CDR3 totals 19 residues. The germline gives CDR1 GEAIGNYY, CDR2 EKD. With V trimmed by 0 bases and J by 5 bases, 11 bases remained unmatched. CDR3 loop: CACDTAFSLGIRDTRQMFF. Written as DNA, the CDR3 is TGTGCCTGTGACACCGCATTCTCGCTGGGGATACGGGACACCCGACAGATGTTTTTC.

This clone was observed a handful of times. A read error is the likely source, as a far larger clone sits one nucleotide away. This chain links TRDV2 with TRDJ3; D gene ambiguous. Trimming shortened V by 0 bases and J by 0 bases, and 8 bases separated the two germline ends. CDR1 and CDR2 from the germline V gene are GEAIGNYY and EKD. The CDR3 loop spans 17 amino acids. The CDR3 spells CACDTWVSSWDTRQMFF. Written as DNA, the CDR3 is TGTGCCTGTGACACCTGGGTGAGCTCCTGGGACACCCGACAGATGTTTTTC.

As to this clone: TCRdb has a much larger clone's protein, which differs at residue 6 from the translation of this DNA, likely because of a read error; what is shown is the protein translated from the DNA. The gene calls are TRDV2 and TRDJ1, with D possibly matching TRDD3 (5 bases). CDR1 is GEAIGNYY and CDR2 is EKD in the germline V gene. The CDR3 spans 16 residues. V shed 0 bases and J shed 2 bases, with 15 bases lying between them. CDR3 in amino acids: CACDTTGKDSTDKLIF. CDR3 sequence (DNA): TGTGCCTGTGACACCACGGGGAAGGACAGTACCGATAAACTCATCTTT.

This clone has just a few counts. This sequence may be a read error, since a much larger clone differs from it by one base. The chain employs TRDV2 and TRDJ3; TRDD3 matches 8 bases. CDR3 size: 17 residues. CDR1 and CDR2 (germline): GEAIGNYY, EKD. CDR3 in amino acids: CACDCTGDTWGTRQMFF. DNA of the CDR3: TGTGCCTGTGACTGTACTGGGGATACCTGGGGCACCCGACAGATGTTTTTC.

As to this clone: Translating this DNA gives a protein that differs at residue 8 from the TCRdb one, which belongs to a much larger clone; a read error is likely, and the protein shown is this translation. V is TRDV2 and J is TRDJ2; perhaps TRDD3 as D (6 bases). Germline V gives CDR1 GEAIGNYY, CDR2 EKD. The V gene lost 0 bases and the J gene lost 5 bases, with 15 bases spanning the gap. The CDR3 sequence is 16 residues long. The CDR3 loop reads CACDTVGGTITAQLFF. The DNA for the CDR3 is TGTGCCTGTGACACCGTGGGGGGTACTATCACAGCACAACTCTTCTTT.

This clone has a handful of counts. TCRdb's protein for this DNA is that of a much larger clone and differs from the translation at residue 3, likely a read error; the protein shown is the DNA translation. The chain carries TRDV2 and TRDJ2, with 10 bases identical to TRDD3. The CDR3 length is 14 residues. In germline, CDR1 is GEAIGNYY, CDR2 EKD. The CDR3 region is CAYDTWGITAQLFF. CDR3 sequence (DNA): TGTGCCTATGACACCTGGGGGATAACAGCACAACTCTTCTTT.

This clone rates as medium-sized. The sample contains more than one DNA sequence encoding this CDR3. The V and J genes are TRDV2 and TRDJ3, with 13 bases aligning to TRDD3. The V segment lost 2 bases and the J segment 0 bases; nucleotides outside the gene matches: 3. The CDR3 runs to 19 residues. The germline gives CDR1 GEAIGNYY, CDR2 EKD. The CDR3 loop is CACDILGDTSSWDTRQMFF. DNA of the CDR3: TGTGCCTGTGACATACTGGGGGATACGAGCTCCTGGGACACCCGACAGATGTTTTTC.

As concerns this clone: A read error may be the cause here, since a much bigger clone is one base away. This sample includes further DNA sequences coding for the same CDR3. V gene TRDV2 combines with J gene TRDJ3; tentatively, D is TRDD3 (5 bases). The germline V gene has CDR1 GEAIGNYY and CDR2 EKD. Trimming stripped 3 bases from V and 2 bases from J, with 13 bases between. This CDR3 is built from 17 residues. The CDR3 sequence is CACDPLLGPWDTRQMFF. CDR3 coding DNA: TGTGCCTGTGACCCTCTGCTGGGCCCCTGGGACACCCGACAGATGTTTTTC.

On this clone itself: A much larger clone is a single base away; this may be a read error. Within the sample, other DNA sequences also encode this same CDR3. V gene TRDV2 combines with J gene TRDJ3; 8 nucleotides match TRDD3. This CDR3 contains 19 residues. CDR1 GEAIGNYY and CDR2 EKD come from the germline V gene. The chain's CDR3 is CACDTWGIESSWDTRQMFF. DNA of the CDR3: TGTGCCTGTGACACCTGGGGGATCGAAAGCTCCTGGGACACCCGGCAGATGTTTTTC.

On this clone: TCRdb's protein for this DNA is that of a much larger clone and differs from the translation at residue 11, likely a read error; the protein shown is the DNA translation. The chain recombines TRDV2 with TRDJ3; TRDD3 matches 11 bases. With 1 base clipped from V and 5 bases from J, the junction kept 6 bases outside the gene matches. CDR3 length equals 18 residues. From germline, CDR1 is GEAIGNYY and CDR2 EKD. This CDR3 reads CACDTLGDTNRDTRQMFF. CDR3 DNA sequence: TGTGCCTGTGACACGCTGGGGGATACAAACCGGGACACCCGACAGATGTTTTTC.

Points on this clone: The mismatch at residue 6 between this DNA's translation and the TCRdb protein of a much larger clone likely reflects a read error; the protein shown is translated from the DNA. This sequence joins TRDV2 and TRDJ1, with D tentatively TRDD3 (5 bases). This CDR3 region has 13 residues. Looked up from germline, CDR1 is GEAIGNYY and CDR2 is EKD. V was shortened by 3 bases and J by 5 bases, with 12 bases between the two germline ends. In nucleotides, the CDR3 is TGTGCCTGTGACCACCGGGGAGCTGATAAACTCATCTTT. Translating gives CACDHRGADKLIF.

There are a few counts of this clone. One base separates it from a far larger clone, so it is likely a read error. The chain links TRDV2 to TRDJ1, with 7 bases fitting TRDD3. After removal of 0 bases from V and 3 bases from J, the junction contained 3 bases not matched to a gene. Germline values: CDR1 GEAIGNYY, CDR2 EKD. The CDR3 has 14 amino acids. CDR3 protein: CACDTVGDADKLIF. CDR3 DNA: TGTGCCTGTGACACCGTGGGGGACGCCGATAAACTCATCTTT.

By share of the sample, this clone is medium-sized. Other nucleotide sequences from this sample produce the same CDR3. J is TRDJ3 and V is TRDV2; 10 positions agree with TRDD3. V was pared by 3 bases and J by 0 bases, with 4 bases of the junction left unmatched. This CDR3 spans 18 amino acids. The germline gives CDR1 GEAIGNYY, CDR2 EKD. In nucleotides, the CDR3 is TGTGCCTGTGACTATGGGGGGATACGCTCCTGGGACACCCGACAGATGTTTTTC. It codes for CACDYGGIRSWDTRQMFF.

In its sample, this clone was seen a few times. A far larger clone is one base from this, pointing to a likely read error. This sequence joins TRDV2 and TRDJ3; 10 bases agree with TRDD3. Germline values: CDR1 GEAIGNYY, CDR2 EKD. This CDR3 contains 17 residues. In DNA form, the CDR3 reads TGTGCCTGTGACAATACTGGGGGATCCTGGGACACCCGACAGACGTTTTTC. Translated, it gives CACDNTGGSWDTRQTFF.

Concerning this clone: This sequence may be a read error, since a much larger clone differs from it by one base. The chain uses TRDV2 and TRDJ3; a possible D gene is TRDD3 (5 bases). The CDR3 is 17 amino acids. Trimming left V 1 base short and J 0 bases short, with 9 bases between. Germline V gives CDR1 GEAIGNYY, CDR2 EKD. Here the CDR3 reads CACDTIHGSWDTRQMFF. In DNA form, the CDR3 reads TGTGCCTGTGACACGATACACGGCTCCTGGGACACCCGACAGATGTTTTTC.

The sample holds a few counts of this clone. The chain recombines TRDV2 with TRDJ1; 8 bases align to TRDD3. Germline V gives CDR1 GEAIGNYY, CDR2 EKD. The CDR3 contains 14 residues. Germline trimming cut 0 bases from V and 2 bases from J; bases unmatched to any gene: 1. The chain's CDR3 is CACDTYWGTDKLIF. CDR3 in DNA: TGTGCCTGTGACACCTACTGGGGGACCGATAAACTCATCTTT.